What follows are 5 T cell receptor beta chains derived from one specimen sequenced in a study of blood T cell repertoires in COVID-19. Sequencing was performed with immunoSEQ multiplex PCR; in TCRdb, only in-frame clones are kept and a portion is missing. The repertoire consists of 350,000 to 450,000 clones, with approximately 86% occurring once and the leading ten covering less than 3.5%. Source material: peripheral blood. These receptor sequences come from a human donor in a cohort sampled during active COVID-19.

The chain combines TRBV5-1 with TRBJ2-7; 7 bases are a match to TRBD1. The CDR3 totals 15 residues. The V gene end was trimmed by 2 bases and the J gene end by 6 bases; junction bases not matched to a gene: 11. Germline values: CDR1 SGHRS, CDR2 YFSETQ. The CDR3 bases are TGCGCCAGCAGCTTAAGACAGGGAAGTGTAGGCGAGCAGTACTTC. It yields the protein CASSLRQGSVGEQYF.

The chain joins TRBV30 to TRBJ2-2; 9 bases match TRBD2. V dropped 2 bases and J dropped 6; count of bases not matched to a gene: 1. The CDR3 has 13 amino acids. CDR1 is GTSNPN, CDR2 SVGIG, per germline (reference sequence). DNA for the CDR3: TGTGCCTGGAGTCAGCGGGAGGCCGGGGAGCTGTTTTTT. Its translation: CAWSQREAGELFF.

This sequence joins TRBV30 and TRBJ2-1, with 9 bases lining up with TRBD2. Germline values: CDR1 GTSNPN, CDR2 SVGIG (reference sequence). V lost 4 bases, J lost 8 bases, and 9 bases stayed unmatched. The CDR3 is 14 amino acids. CDR3 sequence (DNA): TGTGCCTGGATCGTGGGCGGGGGGGCAGATGAGCAGTTCTTC. This sequence encodes CAWIVGGGADEQFF. The full variable domain, with the rest looked up from reference TRBV30 and TRBJ2-1, is SQTIHQWPATLVQPVGSPLSLECTVEGTSNPNLYWYRQAAGRGLQLLFYSVGIGQISSEVPQNLSASRPQDRQFILSSKKLLLSDSGFYLCAWIVGGGADEQFFGPGTRLTVL.

The V and J genes are TRBV19 and TRBJ1-3; TRBD1 is a possible D gene (5 bases). Germline-derived CDR1 and CDR2 are LNHDA and SQIVND (reference sequence). V dropped 5 bases and J dropped 0 bases, with 14 bases sitting between them. The CDR3 is 16 residues long. DNA for the CDR3: TGTGCCAGTAGTCCTCAGGACACGGGCTCTGGAAACACCATATATTTT. Translated: CASSPQDTGSGNTIYF.

The J gene is TRBJ2-7, the V gene TRBV7-6; 11 nucleotides agree with TRBD1. Looked up from germline, CDR1 is SGHVS and CDR2 is FNYEAQ. Unmatched junction bases numbered 6, after V lost 3 bases and J lost 5 bases. This CDR3 has 15 residues. The CDR3: CASSLGTGGINEQYF. The CDR3 bases are TGTGCCAGCAGCTTGGGGACAGGGGGTATCAACGAGCAGTACTTC. Using reference TRBV7-6 and TRBJ2-7 for the parts outside the CDR3, the full variable domain is GAGVSQSPRYKVTKRGQDVALRCDPISGHVSLYWYRQALGQGPEFLTYFNYEAQQDKSGLPNDRFSAERPEGSISTLTIQRTEQRDSAMYRCASSLGTGGINEQYFGPGTRLTVT.